This T cell receptor beta chain came from a study of low-dose radiotherapy and immunotherapy resistance in tumors. About the study: Intravenous ipilimumab 1 mg/kg every six weeks was given with nivolumab 240 mg every two weeks.

V lost 0 bases, J lost 9 bases, and 14 bases stayed unmatched. The CDR3 has 16 amino acids. Germline-derived CDR1 and CDR2 are SNHLY and FYNNEI. This sample's time point: before trial treatment. Eligibility was restricted to patients presenting with advanced solid tumors that lacked tumor-infiltrating lymphocytes. This clonotype has ten or more counts. With a constant-region primer and a V-primer adapter, TCRs were subjected to 20 PCR cycles of amplification. The mRNA that was isolated underwent amplification by in vitro transcription. TCRdb used MiXCR to reprocess the reads, holding one entry per CDR3 protein. The data hold about 50,000 distinct CDR3 sequences, with roughly 12% observed a single time.

Here the sequenced sample was PBMCs, taken before treatment. The receptor comes from a female donor with ovarian cancer. This chain joins TRBV2 and TRBJ2-7; TRBD2 aligns across 7 bases. The CDR3 sequence: CASSEARGLISDGQYF. CDR3 sequence (DNA): TGTGCCAGCAGTGAAGCTAGGGGACTAATAAGTGATGGGCAGTACTTC.